This T cell receptor beta chain was observed in a study of multiple sclerosis patients with progressive multifocal leukoencephalopathy. Sequencing was at survey level. Spiked into each PCR were synthetic inline TR CDR3 controls of all V-J pairings. The assay was immunoSEQ multiplex PCR, and TCRdb's table has in-frame clones only and misses some. This table has roughly 30,000 clones, about 88% appearing once. Germline V gene sequence: CDR1 LGHNT, CDR2 FRNRAP. There are 16 residues in the CDR3. As for time point: before natalizumab initiation. Sequencing was done on a sample of PBMCs. The sequence was obtained from a human donor with multiple sclerosis. The gene calls are TRBV12-5 and TRBJ2-5; D might be TRBD2 (6 bases). Judging by the DNA end, TRBJ2-7 fits better; the J call may be wrong. The CDR3 nucleotides read TGTGCTAGTGGTTCGTGGACCGGGCGGGGAGGCTACGAGCAGTACTTC. Encoded protein: CASGSWTGRGGYEQYF.